The rows below give T cell receptor beta chains drawn from one sample of a study. MiXCR was run by TCRdb on the RT-PCR reads, yielding one entry per CDR3 protein. This table holds hundreds of thousands of distinct CDR3 sequences, approximately 15% found once. The sample comprised memory CD4+ T cells from blood. The receptors shown here come from a female donor in good health, serving as a healthy control. The CDR3 runs from the conserved cysteine through the conserved F or W. A D gene is named only where the DNA matches it firmly. Clone size is not always given. Where it is, it says once, few, many or a class for expanded clones.

d_gene	abundance	v_gene	j_gene	CDR3nt	CDR3aa
TRBD1	many	TRBV4-3	TRBJ1-4	TGCGCCAGCAGCCAGTCAAGACAGGGCCAGGCAACTAATGAAAAACTGTTTTTT	CASSQSRQGQATNEKLFF
-	many	TRBV7-6	TRBJ2-7	TGTGCCAGCAGCTTAGGAGTTTTCTACGAGCAGTACTTC	CASSLGVFYEQYF
-	few	TRBV11-2	TRBJ1-3	TGTGCCAGCAGCCTATACACGTACAACACCATATATTTT	CASSLYTYNTIYF
TRBD1	many	TRBV20-1	TRBJ2-3	TGCAGTGCTGGGGGACAGGGCCTTAGCACAGATACGCAGTATTTT	CSAGGQGLSTDTQYF
TRBD1	-	TRBV27	TRBJ1-2	TGTGCCAGCAGTTATAGGGACAGGGGCGGTGGCTACACCTTC	CASSYRDRGGGYTF
TRBD1	many	TRBV30	TRBJ1-5	TGTGCCTGGAGTGTAGGGTTAAGCGGACAGGCCCAGCATTTT	CAWSVGLSGQAQHF
-	-	TRBV20-1	TRBJ1-1	TGCAGTGCCCCAAGGGTGGGGGCAGTAGACACTGAAGCTTTCTTT	CSAPRVGAVDTEAFF
-	few	TRBV7-9	TRBJ2-7	TGTGCCAGCAGCTCAAACAGGGAGGGGCCAGGGGACGAGCAGTACTTC	CASSSNREGPGDEQYF
-	-	TRBV9	TRBJ2-3	TGTGCCAGCAGCGTAGCTCCTAGCGAGAAAGATACGCAGTATTTT	CASSVAPSEKDTQYF
TRBD2	few	TRBV12-3/TRBV12-4	TRBJ2-1	TGTGCCAGCGTGGGGGGGAGAAACAACTACAATGAGCAGTTCTTC	CASVGGRNNYNEQFF
-	few	TRBV28	TRBJ2-3	TGTGCCAGCAGTTTCGACAGAAACACAGATACGCAGTATTTT	CASSFDRNTDTQYF
-	-	TRBV7-2	TRBJ1-5	TGTGCCAGCAGCCAGGAGGGTAACGGTCAGCCCCAGCATTTT	CASSQEGNGQPQHF
TRBD1	-	TRBV24-1	TRBJ1-5	TGTGCCACCAGTGACTCTGGACAGGGAGGGAGTCAGCCCCAGCATTTT	CATSDSGQGGSQPQHF
-	few	TRBV20-1	TRBJ1-1	TGCAGTGCTAGAGATCTCATTACCGGACAGAATCAAGCTTTCTTT	CSARDLITGQNQAFF
-	-	TRBV6-2/TRBV6-3	TRBJ2-1	TGTGCCAGCAGCCGGACGCGGCTGGGCAATGAGCAGTTCTTC	CASSRTRLGNEQFF
TRBD1	many	TRBV10-3	TRBJ1-2	TGTGCCATCAGGCAGACAGGGATGGACTATGGCTACACCTTC	CAIRQTGMDYGYTF
TRBD1	few	TRBV6-5	TRBJ1-1	TGTGCCAGCAGTAAAGGACAGGGGGCCACTGAAGCTTTCTTT	CASSKGQGATEAFF
TRBD2	many	TRBV20-1	TRBJ2-1	TGCAGTGCTAGCAAAGCTAGCGGTTATGAGCAGTTCTTC	CSASKASGYEQFF
TRBD1	many	TRBV6-6	TRBJ1-1	TGTGCCAGCATCCTCGAGGACAGGGGTTCAGCTTTCTTT	CASILEDRGSAFF
-	many	TRBV7-9	TRBJ2-1	TGTGCCAGCAGCTCCGGAAATTACAATGAGCAGTTCTTC	CASSSGNYNEQFF
TRBD2	-	TRBV7-3	TRBJ2-1	TGTGCCAGCAGCTCAGCGGGAGGGATCTCCTACAATGAGCAGTTCTTC	CASSSAGGISYNEQFF
-	-	TRBV6-5	TRBJ1-1	TGTGCCAGCACCCCCCACGGGAACACTGAAGCTTTCTTT	CASTPHGNTEAFF